Included here is one TCR beta chain sequence, with context. Lacking the conserved final phenylalanine or tryptophan, this CDR3 likely reflects a read error. No DNA is shown, since the ends of the CDR3 on it are uncertain; the CDR3 is the one TCRdb lists. This sample stems from a study of blood T cell repertoires in COVID-19. The length of the CDR3 is 17 amino acids, counting both ends. Sequencing was performed with immunoSEQ multiplex PCR; in TCRdb, only in-frame clones are kept and a portion is missing. Of approximately 300,000 clones listed, roughly nine tenths were seen once; the top ten hold 5.2%.

The source of this sequence is a man in his sixties who had recovered from COVID-19. The chain couples TRBV12-2 to TRBJ1-1; the table's D call, TRBD1, was not checked against the DNA. TRBV12-2 has pseudogene status. The sequenced sample was PBMCs or T cells enriched from blood (not recorded which). This CDR3 is CASRLAWPRDTPKPIHV.